Sequencing of this T cell receptor beta chain was carried out in a study of cytomegalovirus exposure and HLA in healthy donors. Remarks on this clone: Antigen: not known.

The CDR3 length is 16 residues. J lost 0 bases, V lost 4 bases, and 5 bases had no gene match. Germline V CDR1 and CDR2: SGHDT, YYEEEE. Study observations and caveats: Prior analysis indicated that the majority of TCR beta V segments exhibited productivity approximately 90% or approximately 30% of the time. CMV serostatus was the sole immune exposure information available.

The study ran its PCR with 60 Vbeta and 13 Jbeta primers. The protocol was immunoSEQ multiplex PCR, while the TCRdb copy is restricted to in-frame clones and leaves out a portion. The sample comprises 160,000 or so clones, roughly 79% of which are singletons, and approximately 1% rests with the top ten. The genes are TRBV5-6 and TRBJ2-3; 10 bases fit TRBD1. The sequence derives from a woman between 40 and 50 years old in good health and CMV-seronegative. Material for sequencing was PBMCs. CDR3 in amino acids: CASSQRTGGSTDTQYF. DNA of the CDR3: TGTGCCAGCAGCCAGAGGACAGGGGGAAGCACAGATACGCAGTATTTT.